A selection of T cell receptor beta chains follows, all from one sample in a study. TCRdb used MiXCR to reprocess the RT-PCR reads, holding one entry per CDR3 protein. This sample has about 680,000 distinct CDR3 sequences; 13% to 15% occur once, and the top ten carry about 3.9%. The sample was memory CD4+ T cells from blood. These receptors all come from a female donor in good health, serving as a healthy control. CDR3s include the opening cysteine and the closing phenylalanine or tryptophan. The D gene is left open where the match is weak. Part of the rows lack a size; the others show once, few, many or a class for expanded clones.

J	V	D	size	CDR3	DNA
TRBJ2-7	TRBV4-3	-	many	CASSLGPSDEQYF	TGCGCCAGCAGCCTGGGACCTTCCGACGAGCAGTACTTC
TRBJ1-2	TRBV5-1	-	few	CASSLDGSRGYTF	TGCGCCAGCAGCTTGGACGGATCTAGGGGCTACACCTTC
TRBJ2-1	TRBV9	TRBD1	many	CASSVGGQGSYNEQFF	TGTGCCAGCAGCGTAGGTGGACAGGGATCCTACAATGAGCAGTTCTTC
TRBJ2-7	TRBV9	TRBD2	few	CASSPNYGTSGFYEQYF	TGTGCCAGCAGCCCCAATTACGGGACTAGCGGATTCTACGAGCAGTACTTC
TRBJ2-1	TRBV7-9	TRBD1	-	CASSFPDRGPIRFF	TGTGCCAGCAGCTTTCCGGACAGGGGTCCCATCCGGTTCTTC
TRBJ1-6	TRBV5-1	-	few	CASSLAGGYNSPLHF	TGCGCCAGCAGCTTGGCCGGGGGTTATAATTCACCCCTCCACTTT
TRBJ1-1	TRBV20-1	TRBD1	-	CSAQGTGGRRNTEAFF	TGCAGTGCCCAAGGGACAGGGGGTCGGCGGAACACTGAAGCTTTCTTT
TRBJ2-1	TRBV20-1	-	-	CSARDSPSGSYEQFF	TGCAGTGCTAGAGATTCCCCCAGTGGTAGCTATGAGCAGTTCTTC
TRBJ1-2	TRBV20-1	TRBD1	-	CSASTGAGTGRPGYTF	TGCAGTGCTAGTACAGGGGCTGGGACAGGGCGTCCTGGCTACACCTTC
TRBJ1-5	TRBV5-5	-	-	CASSLGPRQENQPQHF	TGTGCCAGCAGCTTGGGACCTCGACAGGAAAATCAGCCCCAGCATTTT
TRBJ2-2	TRBV5-1	TRBD1	-	CATRTGSNTGELFF	TGCGCCACCAGGACAGGGAGTAATACCGGGGAGCTGTTTTTT
TRBJ1-1	TRBV5-1	-	-	CASIPGTALQNTEAFF	TGCGCCAGCATCCCCGGGACGGCACTCCAGAACACTGAAGCTTTCTTT
TRBJ1-6	TRBV6-6	-	-	CASSYHQGSSYNSPLHF	TGTGCCAGCAGTTACCACCAGGGAAGCTCCTATAATTCACCCCTCCACTTT
TRBJ2-7	TRBV12-3/TRBV12-4	-	many	CASSITISYEQYF	TGTGCCAGCAGCATCACGATCTCCTACGAGCAGTACTTC
TRBJ2-7	TRBV6-2/TRBV6-3	-	few	CATQEQRYYEQYF	TGTGCCACCCAAGAACAAAGATACTACGAGCAGTACTTC
TRBJ1-2	TRBV20-1	-	-	CSARDPTWGNYGYTF	TGCAGTGCTAGAGACCCCACGTGGGGAAACTATGGCTACACCTTC
TRBJ1-2	TRBV28	TRBD1	-	CASSSGTALNYGYTF	TGTGCCAGCAGTTCGGGGACAGCACTTAACTATGGCTACACCTTC
TRBJ2-1	TRBV6-1	-	-	CASSETPGLAYNEQFF	TGTGCCAGCAGTGAAACCCCGGGACTGGCATACAATGAGCAGTTCTTC
TRBJ1-1	TRBV7-2	TRBD1	-	CASSYRTGGTEAFF	TGTGCCAGCAGTTACCGGACAGGGGGCACTGAAGCTTTCTTT
TRBJ2-7	TRBV12-3/TRBV12-4	TRBD2	few	CASRQGGLAEQYF	TGTGCCAGCAGACAAGGGGGACTAGCGGAGCAGTACTTC
TRBJ1-2	TRBV12-3/TRBV12-4	-	many	CASSPRQEAGYTF	TGTGCCAGCAGTCCCCGACAGGAGGCTGGCTACACCTTC
TRBJ2-7	TRBV27	-	-	CASSPNQGAYEQYF	TGTGCCAGCAGCCCCAATCAAGGGGCCTACGAGCAGTACTTC
TRBJ1-4	TRBV9	-	few	CASSDRGGGEKLFF	TGTGCCAGCAGCGATCGGGGCGGTGGGGAAAAACTGTTTTTT
TRBJ2-1	TRBV7-3	-	-	CASSLTRADYNEQFF	TGTGCCAGCAGCTTAACGCGGGCGGATTACAATGAGCAGTTCTTC
TRBJ2-7	TRBV10-3	TRBD1	-	CAISFGQDSYEQYF	TGTGCCATCAGCTTCGGACAGGACTCCTACGAGCAGTACTTC
TRBJ1-6	TRBV4-1	-	-	CASSPSGGGANNSPLHF	TGCGCCAGCAGCCCTAGCGGTGGGGGCGCAAATAATTCACCCCTCCACTTT
TRBJ2-1	TRBV6-5	TRBD2	-	CASTQGFSGAEQFF	TGTGCCAGCACCCAGGGCTTTAGCGGGGCAGAGCAGTTCTTC
TRBJ1-2	TRBV15	-	-	CATSPPRGNYGYTF	TGTGCCACCAGTCCGCCTAGGGGCAACTATGGCTACACCTTC
TRBJ1-2	TRBV11-2	TRBD1	few	CASSLDLAGGRGYTF	TGTGCCAGCAGCTTAGATCTAGCAGGGGGCCGGGGCTACACCTTC
TRBJ2-1	TRBV5-4	-	-	CASSPTASGNEQFF	TGTGCCAGCAGCCCTACAGCAAGCGGTAATGAGCAGTTCTTC
TRBJ2-1	TRBV29-1	TRBD2	many	CSVELGGEQFF	TGCAGCGTTGAACTGGGGGGGGAGCAGTTCTTC
TRBJ2-5	TRBV20-1	-	few	CSARGGGYGTQYF	TGCAGTGCTAGAGGTGGGGGCTATGGGACCCAGTACTTC
TRBJ1-2	TRBV6-1	-	-	CATTSSQVHGYTF	TGTGCCACCACAAGCAGCCAGGTACATGGCTACACCTTC
TRBJ1-6	TRBV7-2	-	-	CASSLSALARSPLHF	TGTGCCAGCAGCTTAAGTGCCTTGGCACGATCACCCCTCCACTTT
TRBJ2-5	TRBV7-2	TRBD2	many	CASFPAGAETQYF	TGTGCCAGCTTCCCAGCGGGAGCAGAGACCCAGTACTTC
TRBJ1-5	TRBV6-5	-	few	CASRNGDSGNQPQHF	TGTGCCAGCAGAAATGGGGATAGCGGCAATCAGCCCCAGCATTTT
TRBJ1-2	TRBV15	TRBD1	-	CATSRGDRGSIGYTF	TGTGCCACCAGCAGAGGTGACAGGGGCTCAATTGGCTACACCTTC
TRBJ2-3	TRBV7-9	-	-	CASSLPRSSGQDTQYF	TGTGCCAGCAGCTTGCCCCGCAGCTCCGGCCAAGATACGCAGTATTTT
TRBJ2-1	TRBV28	-	-	CASRMEEGVYNEQFF	TGTGCCAGCAGGATGGAGGAGGGGGTTTACAATGAGCAGTTCTTC
TRBJ2-3	TRBV4-3	-	many	CASSQAHASGTDTQYF	TGCGCCAGCAGCCAAGCACACGCGTCAGGCACAGATACGCAGTATTTT
TRBJ2-3	TRBV7-2	TRBD1	-	CASSSGQERGTDTQYF	TGTGCCAGCAGCTCGGGACAGGAAAGGGGCACAGATACGCAGTATTTT
TRBJ2-7	TRBV28	-	-	CASLGGGTADYEQYF	TGTGCCAGCCTCGGTGGAGGTACTGCCGACTACGAGCAGTACTTC
TRBJ1-1	TRBV12-3/TRBV12-4	TRBD1	few	CASSYGQGAMNTEAFF	TGTGCCAGCAGTTACGGACAGGGAGCCATGAACACTGAAGCTTTCTTT
TRBJ1-1	TRBV20-1	TRBD1	-	CSATFPQGGTEAFF	TGCAGTGCTACTTTCCCTCAGGGGGGAACTGAAGCTTTCTTT
TRBJ2-5	TRBV5-1	-	-	CASSLDPRQGGETQYF	TGCGCCAGCAGCTTGGACCCCCGTCAGGGGGGAGAGACCCAGTACTTC
TRBJ2-1	TRBV4-1	TRBD2	many	CASSHPGLAGERNEQFF	TGCGCCAGCAGCCATCCGGGACTAGCGGGAGAACGTAATGAGCAGTTCTTC
TRBJ2-7	TRBV20-1	-	few	CSAPARGVSDEQYF	TGCAGTGCCCCCGCAAGGGGGGTCTCGGACGAGCAGTACTTC
TRBJ1-5	TRBV12-3/TRBV12-4	TRBD1	-	CASSPARTGPYSNQPQHF	TGTGCCAGCAGTCCAGCACGGACAGGGCCGTATAGCAATCAGCCCCAGCATTTT
TRBJ2-3	TRBV7-2	-	-	CASSPKTGGPDTQYF	TGTGCCAGCAGCCCTAAGACCGGGGGCCCAGATACGCAGTATTTT
TRBJ2-7	TRBV7-6	-	few	CASSPRLGGVSYEQYF	TGTGCCAGCAGCCCCCGACTGGGCGGAGTCTCCTACGAGCAGTACTTC
TRBJ2-5	TRBV4-1	-	many	CASSQEGTDDLKTQYF	TGCGCCAGCAGCCAAGAAGGGACCGACGATCTAAAGACCCAGTACTTC
TRBJ2-2	TRBV20-1	TRBD1	-	CSARERGLVNTGELFF	TGCAGTGCTCGGGAAAGGGGGCTCGTGAACACCGGGGAGCTGTTTTTT
TRBJ1-5	TRBV7-2	TRBD1	many	CASSQGQSHQPQHF	TGTGCCAGCAGCCAGGGACAGAGCCATCAGCCCCAGCATTTT
TRBJ1-1	TRBV28	TRBD1	few	CASRAADREGTFF	TGTGCCAGCAGAGCAGCGGACAGGGAGGGAACTTTCTTT
TRBJ2-7	TRBV9	-	few	CASSVVPEAQGEQYF	TGTGCCAGCAGCGTAGTCCCAGAAGCACAGGGTGAGCAGTACTTC
TRBJ2-3	TRBV7-2	-	many	CASSLGLASETQYF	TGTGCCAGCAGCTTAGGCTTAGCCTCAGAGACGCAGTATTTT
TRBJ2-7	TRBV12-3/TRBV12-4	-	many	CASSVLGRQYF	TGTGCCAGCAGTGTTTTGGGGCGGCAGTACTTC
TRBJ1-3	TRBV29-1	TRBD1	-	CSVDPGQGSNTIYF	TGCAGCGTTGACCCGGGACAGGGGTCAAACACCATATATTTT
TRBJ1-1	TRBV7-8	-	-	CASSLYGGNTEAFF	TGTGCCAGCAGCTTATATGGGGGGAACACTGAAGCTTTCTTT
TRBJ1-1	TRBV28	-	many	CASSLRARDGLAFF	TGTGCCAGCAGTTTAAGGGCCAGAGATGGGTTGGCTTTCTTT